The clone carrying this TCR beta chain was seen at least ten times. Its target is not known. TCRdb recomputed calls from the 5' RACE reads with MiXCR, one row per CDR3 protein. The data hold 450,000 to 650,000 distinct CDR3 sequences, with about 16% observed a single time. Germline V gives CDR1 SGHRS, CDR2 YFSETQ. The V gene lost 0 bases and the J gene lost 9 bases, with 17 bases spanning the gap. The CDR3 is 15 amino acids. This entry is derived from a study of identical twins. Broader study findings: Researchers reported excess low generation probability among twin-shared out-of-frame alpha sequences.

The same specimen was also included in a second study, on yellow fever vaccine responses in identical twins.

The TCR comes from a woman aged 18-29 years in good health. Material for sequencing was CD4+ T cells sorted from blood. The V and J genes are TRBV5-1 and TRBJ2-3; weak D call: TRBD2 (6 bases). The CDR3 region has the DNA TGCGCCAGCAGCTTGGGGAGGCGACCGGGGGACACGCAGTATTTT. Protein: CASSLGRRPGDTQYF.